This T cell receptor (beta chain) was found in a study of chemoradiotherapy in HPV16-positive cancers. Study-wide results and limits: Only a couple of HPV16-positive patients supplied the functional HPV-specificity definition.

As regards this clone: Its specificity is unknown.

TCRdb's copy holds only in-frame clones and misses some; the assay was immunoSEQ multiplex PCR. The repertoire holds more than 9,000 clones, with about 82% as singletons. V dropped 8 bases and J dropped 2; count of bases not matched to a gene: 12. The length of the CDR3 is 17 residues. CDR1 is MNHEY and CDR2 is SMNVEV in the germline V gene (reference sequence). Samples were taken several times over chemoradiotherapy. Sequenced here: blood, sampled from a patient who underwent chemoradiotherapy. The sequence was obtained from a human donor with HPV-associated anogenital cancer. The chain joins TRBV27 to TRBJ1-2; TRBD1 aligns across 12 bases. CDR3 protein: CASFGGQGAPPNYGYTF. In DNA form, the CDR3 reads TGTGCCAGCTTCGGGGGACAGGGGGCACCTCCAAACTATGGCTACACCTTC.